The table lists the clone carrying this T cell receptor (beta chain) with a few counts. No antigen is known for it. This entry belongs to a study of T-cell memory formation after mild COVID-19. Study-wide points: The pre-infection memory compartment contained some responding clones, suggesting cross-reactive memory joined. The study found contracting CD4+ clones mainly in CM and EM and contracting CD8+ clones in EMRA.

The CDR3 spans 11 residues. Germline V lookup: CDR1 MNHNY, CDR2 SVGAGI (reference sequence). V was shortened by 7 bases and J by 6 bases, with 8 bases between the two germline ends. TCRdb used MiXCR to reprocess the 5' RACE reads, holding one entry per CDR3 protein. This sample carries 550,000 to 600,000 distinct CDR3 sequences, about 22% of them seen once, and the ten largest clones take approximately 8.4%. This receptor was identified in an adult woman who had mild COVID-19 (a few samples of this study predate the infection). Cell type and time point are not known. Material: PBMCs or a T cell subset sorted from them (not recorded which). This chain links TRBV6-6 with TRBJ2-3; D call uncertain. The CDR3: CASTDMDTQYF. The CDR3 DNA reads as TGTGCCAGCACCGATATGGATACGCAGTATTTT.